The T cell receptor beta chain described here comes from a study of identical twins. Each CDR3 protein gets one entry after TCRdb re-called the 5' RACE reads with MiXCR. This table has over 200,000 distinct CDR3 sequences, 10% to 13% appearing once. The CDR3 runs to 16 residues. J lost 3 bases, V lost 0 bases, and 7 bases had no gene match. The germline V gene encodes CDR1 MNHEY and CDR2 SVGEGT. This receptor was obtained from a man aged 45-65 years in good health. The V gene is TRBV6-2 or TRBV6-3, the J gene TRBJ2-7; 8 bases align to TRBD1. What was sequenced was memory T cells sorted from blood. CDR3 sequence (DNA): TGTGCCAGCAGTTACTCCCCGGGACAGGTAATCTACGAGCAGTACTTC. It specifies CASSYSPGQVIYEQYF.